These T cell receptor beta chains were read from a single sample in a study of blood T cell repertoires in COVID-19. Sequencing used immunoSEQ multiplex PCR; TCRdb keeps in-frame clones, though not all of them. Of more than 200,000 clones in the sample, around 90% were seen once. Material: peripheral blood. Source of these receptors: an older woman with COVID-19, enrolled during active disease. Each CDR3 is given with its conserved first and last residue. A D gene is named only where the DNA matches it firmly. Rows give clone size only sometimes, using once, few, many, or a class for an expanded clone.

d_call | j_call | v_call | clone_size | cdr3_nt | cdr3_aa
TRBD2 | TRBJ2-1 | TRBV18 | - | TGTGCCAGCTCACCCAGCGGGAGCAATAACAATGAGCAGTTCTTC | CASSPSGSNNNEQFF
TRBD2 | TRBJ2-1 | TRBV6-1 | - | TGTGCCAGCAGTGACATAGCGGGAGGACCTGAAGATGAGCAGTTCTTC | CASSDIAGGPEDEQFF
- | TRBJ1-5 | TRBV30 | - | TGTGCCTGGAGTGTCGGAGGAAGCCAGCCCCAGCATTTT | CAWSVGGSQPQHF
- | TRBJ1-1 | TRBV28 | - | TGTGCCAGCAGTTTTCCGGGACAAGGCGCTGAAGCTTTCTTT | CASSFPGQGAEAFF
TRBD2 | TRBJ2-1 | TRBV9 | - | TGTGCCAGCAGCGGGACTAGTAGGAATGAGCAGTTCTTC | CASSGTSRNEQFF
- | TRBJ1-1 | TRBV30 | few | TGTGCCTCCATATGGCGGGGGCTGACTGAAGCTTTCTTT | CASIWRGLTEAFF
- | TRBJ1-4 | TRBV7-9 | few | TGTGCCAGCAGCTTAGTAGGGGCCGGTGAAAAACTGTTTTTT | CASSLVGAGEKLFF
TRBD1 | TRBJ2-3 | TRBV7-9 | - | TGTGCCAGCAGCTTAATGTCGACAGGGGGCTTTGGGGATACGCAGTATTTT | CASSLMSTGGFGDTQYF
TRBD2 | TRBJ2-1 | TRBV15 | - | TGTGCCACCAGCAGAGACGTGGTAGCGGGAGTAGGTGGGGTGACCAATGAGCAGTTCTTC | CATSRDVVAGVGGVTNEQFF
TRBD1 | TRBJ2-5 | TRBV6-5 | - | TGTGCCAGCATCGGGACAGCCCAAGAGACCCAGTACTTC | CASIGTAQETQYF
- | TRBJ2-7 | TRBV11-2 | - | TGTGCCAGCAGCACCAGCGGATTAAACTACGAGCAGTACTTC | CASSTSGLNYEQYF
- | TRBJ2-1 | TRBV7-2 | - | TGTGCCAGCAGCCGCCTCGTAGATGGTAATGAGCAGTTCTTC | CASSRLVDGNEQFF
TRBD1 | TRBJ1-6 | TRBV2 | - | TGTGCCAGCGGGCAGACAGGGGCGTCTATCGGCGCCAATTCACCCCTCCACTTT | CASGQTGASIGANSPLHF
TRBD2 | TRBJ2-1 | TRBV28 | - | TGTGCCAGCCTCTTAGCGGGAGTTGTGGGTGAGCAGTTCTTC | CASLLAGVVGEQFF
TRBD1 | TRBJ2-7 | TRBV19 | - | TGTGCCAGTAAGGGACAGGGGTTTTACGAGCAGTACTTC | CASKGQGFYEQYF
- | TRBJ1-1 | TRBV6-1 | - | TGTGCCAGCAGTGAAGCGGGAGCCCCGAGCACTGAAGCTTTCTTT | CASSEAGAPSTEAFF
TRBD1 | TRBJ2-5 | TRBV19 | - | TGTGCCAGTAGTTCCTCGGGACAGGGCGCCGAGACCCAGTACTTC | CASSSSGQGAETQYF
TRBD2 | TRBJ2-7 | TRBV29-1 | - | TGCAGCGTTAGGACTAGCGGGGGCTACGAGCAGTACTTC | CSVRTSGGYEQYF
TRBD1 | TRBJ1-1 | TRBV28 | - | TGTGCCAGCAGGACCCCCCGGGACAGGCTCATGAACACTGAAGCTTTCTTT | CASRTPRDRLMNTEAFF
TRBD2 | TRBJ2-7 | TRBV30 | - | TGTGCCTGGGGAGCGGGGTCCCATCACGAGCAGTACTTC | CAWGAGSHHEQYF
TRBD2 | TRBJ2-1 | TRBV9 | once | TGTGCCAGCAGCGTAGGACTAGCGGATTACAATGAGCAGTTCTTC | CASSVGLADYNEQFF
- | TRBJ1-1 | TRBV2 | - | TGTGCCAGCAGTGAAGACCGGGTTGGGAGGATTGAAGCTTTCTTT | CASSEDRVGRIEAFF
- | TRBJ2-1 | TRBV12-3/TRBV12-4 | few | TGTGCCAGCAGTTTGAGTCTTTACAATGAGCAGTTCTTC | CASSLSLYNEQFF